A single sample is the source of the 25 T cell receptor beta chains below, sequenced in a study of cytomegalovirus exposure and HLA in healthy donors. Primers for the PCR totalled 60 Vbeta and 13 Jbeta. The repertoire was sequenced with immunoSEQ multiplex PCR; TCRdb's copy has only in-frame clones and lacks some. The sample holds 55,000 to 75,000 clones, roughly 75% seen once. Sample: PBMCs. These receptors originate from a man aged 25-45 years in good health and CMV-seropositive.

This rearrangement joins TRBV5-8 to TRBJ1-1; 10 positions match TRBD1. The CDR3 is 18 amino acids. The ends lost 1 base at V and 5 bases at J; junction bases unmatched: 14. Per the germline V gene, CDR1 is SGHTS and CDR2 is YDEGEE. The CDR3 bases are TGTGCCAGCAGCTTGAGTCCCGGGACAGGGGCTTTTTGGACTGAAGCTTTCTTT. As protein: CASSLSPGTGAFWTEAFF. Filled out from reference TRBV5-8 and TRBJ1-1, the complete variable domain reads EAGVTQSPTHLIKTRGQQATLRCSPISGHTSVYWYQQALGLGLQFLLWYDEGEERNRGNFPPRFSGRQFPNYSSELNVNALELEDSALYLCASSLSPGTGAFWTEAFFGQGTRLTVV.

This chain connects TRBV18 to TRBJ2-5; 7 bases align to TRBD1. V lost 1 base, J lost 5 bases, and 7 bases stayed unmatched. This CDR3 has 15 residues. CDR1 is KGHSH, CDR2 LQKENI, per germline. CDR3 loop: CASSPQKGAGETQYF. The CDR3 nucleotides read TGTGCCAGCTCACCACAAAAGGGGGCCGGTGAGACCCAGTACTTC.

This clone was counted a few times. The V gene is TRBV27, the J gene TRBJ1-6; no definite D call. The CDR3 has 16 residues. Germline lookup yields CDR1 MNHEY and CDR2 SMNVEV (reference sequence). Trimming took off 8 bases at V and 0 bases at J, with 14 bases between the two ends. The CDR3 is CASGRAASSYNSPLHF. The CDR3 DNA is TGTGCCAGCGGGAGAGCAGCTAGCTCCTATAATTCACCCCTCCACTTT.

The V call is TRBV5-1, the J call TRBJ2-5, with 8 bases fitting TRBD2. This CDR3 has 14 residues. CDR1 is SGHRS, CDR2 YFSETQ, per germline. With V trimmed by 7 bases and J by 1 base, 6 bases remained unmatched. CDR3: CASQVGTSQETQYF. CDR3 DNA: TGCGCCAGCCAAGTGGGGACTAGCCAAGAGACCCAGTACTTC.

The CDR3 protein is CASSPPPDGGRRPSYEQYF. CDR3 bases: TGTGCCAGCAGTCCTCCCCCCGACGGAGGGAGGCGGCCTTCCTACGAGCAGTACTTC. This rearrangement joins TRBV28 to TRBJ2-7; TRBD2 might be the D (6 bases). The CDR3 totals 19 residues. V dropped 5 bases and J dropped 1 base, with 27 bases sitting between them. Germline V gene lookup returns CDR1 MDHEN and CDR2 SYDVKM.

The genes are TRBV28 and TRBJ1-6; TRBD1 might be the D (5 bases). The germline CDR1 and CDR2 sequences are MDHEN and SYDVKM. CDR3 length: 16 residues. V lost 1 base and J lost 4, with 11 bases in between. The CDR3 DNA reads as TGTGCCAGCAGTTTATCATCGGCAGGGTATAATTCACCCCTCCACTTT. This sequence encodes CASSLSSAGYNSPLHF.

This rearrangement joins TRBV7-2 to TRBJ2-7, with 7 bases that match TRBD2. V lost 6 bases to trimming and J lost 0 bases; unmatched junction nucleotides: 8. The CDR3 loop spans 15 amino acids. Germline lookup yields CDR1 SGHTA and CDR2 FQGNSA. The CDR3 spells CASRNRGVSSYEQYF. The CDR3 nucleotides are TGTGCCAGCAGAAATCGGGGGGTTAGCTCCTACGAGCAGTACTTC.

This chain links TRBV28 with TRBJ2-5; 10 positions match TRBD2. With V trimmed by 3 bases and J by 5 bases, 15 bases remained unmatched. The CDR3 contains 18 residues. Germline CDR1 MDHEN, CDR2 SYDVKM. The CDR3 DNA is TGTGCCAGCAGTTTGCGGCTAGCGGGGGCCAAAGGTTCGGAGACCCAGTACTTC. Translated: CASSLRLAGAKGSETQYF.

V usage is TRBV7-3 and J usage is TRBJ2-7; a possible D gene is TRBD2 (6 bases). The CDR3 loop spans 11 amino acids. V was shortened by 11 bases and J by 6 bases, with 14 bases between the two germline ends. CDR1 and CDR2 (germline): SGHTA, FQGTGA. The CDR3 region is CAGETEGEQYF. The CDR3 DNA reads as TGTGCCGGAGAAACGGAGGGCGAGCAGTACTTC.

The gene calls are TRBV5-1 and TRBJ2-2; 8 nucleotides line up with TRBD2. Trimming removed 1 base from V and 2 bases from J; junction bases left unmatched: 4. Germline CDR1 and CDR2: SGHRS and YFSETQ. The CDR3 runs to 16 residues. CDR3 region: CASSLSLAANTGELFF. The CDR3 bases are TGCGCCAGCAGCTTGTCACTAGCGGCTAACACCGGGGAGCTGTTTTTT.

The chain has TRBV18 and TRBJ2-1; D uncertain. V lost 0 bases to trimming and J lost 3 bases, with 12 bases between them. From germline, CDR1 is KGHSH and CDR2 LQKENI. This CDR3 spans 16 amino acids. This CDR3 reads CASSPPGRQNYNEQFF. CDR3 coding DNA: TGTGCCAGCTCACCACCTGGCAGGCAAAACTACAATGAGCAGTTCTTC.

J is TRBJ1-2 and V is TRBV5-3, with 10 bases fitting TRBD1. TRBV5-3 is filed as an ORF, its function uncertain. With V trimmed by 4 bases and J by 4 bases, 13 bases remained unmatched. The length of the CDR3 is 17 residues. CDR3 bases: TGTGCCAGAAGCCTGAGGATAGGGGACAGGGGATTCTATGGCTACACCTTC. Translating gives CARSLRIGDRGFYGYTF.

The chain uses TRBV7-9 and TRBJ1-1; TRBD1 matches 7 bases. Per the germline V gene, CDR1 is SEHNR and CDR2 is FQNEAQ (reference sequence). This CDR3 region has 14 residues. V lost 2 bases to trimming and J lost 4 bases; unmatched junction nucleotides: 4. The CDR3 loop is CASSLQGGFTEAFF. The CDR3 bases are TGTGCCAGCAGCTTACAGGGGGGATTCACTGAAGCTTTCTTT.

The chain has TRBV9 and TRBJ2-3, with TRBD2 matching over 10 bases. Germline trimming cut 4 bases from V and 4 bases from J; bases unmatched to any gene: 6. This CDR3 has 15 amino acids. The germline CDR1 and CDR2 sequences are SGDLS and YYNGEE. The CDR3 is CASSPPSGGADTQYF. The CDR3 DNA sequence: TGTGCCAGCAGCCCCCCGAGCGGGGGGGCAGATACGCAGTATTTT.

The chain couples TRBV18 to TRBJ1-2; 9 nucleotides line up with TRBD1. The ends lost 3 bases at V and 3 bases at J; junction bases unmatched: 5. Germline V gene lookup returns CDR1 KGHSH and CDR2 LQKENI. CDR3 length: 15 residues. The CDR3 nucleotides are TGTGCCAGCTCACCGCGGGACAGGGTGGACTATGGCTACACCTTC. This translates into CASSPRDRVDYGYTF.

The rearrangement uses TRBV9 and TRBJ2-2, with a weak D call TRBD2 (7 bases). The CDR3 is 14 amino acids. Per the germline V gene, CDR1 is SGDLS and CDR2 is YYNGEE. The V and J ends lost 3 bases and 4 bases respectively, with 10 bases between them. The DNA for the CDR3 is TGTGCCAGCAGCGAGGGGGGGGGCACCGGGGAGCTGTTTTTT. Translated: CASSEGGGTGELFF.

This rearrangement joins TRBV5-1 to TRBJ1-1; no definite D call. CDR1 and CDR2 (germline): SGHRS, YFSETQ. The CDR3 runs to 15 residues. Trimming left V 0 bases short and J 5 bases short, with 14 bases between. The CDR3 DNA reads as TGCGCCAGCAGCTTGGCCTACAGCGGAGGGACTGAAGCTTTCTTT. It translates to CASSLAYSGGTEAFF.

This clone was found a few times. V is TRBV19 and J is TRBJ1-5, with 11 nucleotides matching TRBD1. The CDR3 covers 15 residues. Germline-derived CDR1 and CDR2 are LNHDA and SQIVND (reference sequence). V shed 5 bases, J shed 5 bases, and the junction held 5 bases outside the gene matches. This chain's CDR3 is CASSRTGGRDQPQHF. As DNA, the CDR3 is TGTGCCAGTAGTCGGACAGGGGGCAGGGATCAGCCCCAGCATTTT.

The chain couples TRBV4-3 to TRBJ2-5, with TRBD2 matching over 8 bases. Germline CDR1 reads LGHNA; CDR2 reads YSLEER. This CDR3 comprises 14 residues. The J segment lost 5 bases and the V segment lost 4 bases, leaving 6 bases of the junction unmatched. This CDR3 is CASSRRGGLETQYF. The CDR3 nucleotides read TGCGCCAGCAGCCGTCGGGGGGGCCTGGAGACCCAGTACTTC.

A remark on this clone: Distinct nucleotide sequences in the sample also encode this CDR3. This rearrangement joins TRBV27 to TRBJ2-7; tentative D call: TRBD1 (6 bases). This CDR3 is built from 15 residues. Germline V gene lookup returns CDR1 MNHEY and CDR2 SMNVEV (reference sequence). The V and J ends lost 3 bases and 0 bases respectively, with 12 bases between them. The chain's CDR3 is CASSFIQGSSYEQYF. The CDR3 nucleotides are TGTGCCAGCAGTTTTATACAGGGAAGCTCCTACGAGCAGTACTTC.

The CDR3: CASSLRGGNEQFF. Written as DNA, the CDR3 is TGCGCCAGCAGCTTGCGGGGTGGGAATGAGCAGTTCTTC. The V and J genes are TRBV5-1 and TRBJ2-1, with D tentatively TRBD2 (5 bases). The ends were cut back, 1 base at V and 7 bases at J, with 9 bases in the middle. The CDR3 sequence is 13 residues long. Germline lookup yields CDR1 SGHRS and CDR2 YFSETQ.

The rearrangement links TRBV9 to TRBJ2-3, with 7 bases identical to TRBD2. Trimming took 4 bases from V and 4 from J; bases not matched to a gene: 9. The CDR3 spans 15 residues. The V gene's germline CDR1 is SGDLS and CDR2 YYNGEE. DNA of the CDR3: TGTGCCAGCAGCCCCCGGGAGGCCCGAGCAGATACGCAGTATTTT. This translates into CASSPREARADTQYF.

V is TRBV29-1 and J is TRBJ1-1, with D possibly TRBD1 on 6 matching bases. The CDR3 runs 12 residues. V was shortened by 8 bases and J by 11 bases, with 21 bases between the two germline ends. CDR1 SQVTM and CDR2 ANQGSEA come from the germline V gene. DNA of the CDR3: TGCAGCTCTCACAGGGCAGGGAGAGGGGCTTTCTTT. It encodes CSSHRAGRGAFF. Supplemented by reference TRBV29-1 and TRBJ1-1, the full variable domain reads SAVISQKPSRDICQRGTSLTIQCQVDSQVTMMFWYRQQPGQSLTLIATANQGSEATYESGFVIDKFPISRPNLTFSTLTVSNMSPEDSSIYLCSSHRAGRGAFFGQGTRLTVV.

The rearrangement joins TRBV28 to TRBJ1-2, with TRBD1 identical over 9 bases. CDR1 and CDR2 from the germline V gene are MDHEN and SYDVKM. Trimming at V came to 9 bases and at J to 3 bases, leaving 11 bases not matched to a gene. This CDR3 comprises 15 residues. The CDR3 sequence: CASRTGASMHYGYTF. The CDR3 nucleotides read TGTGCCAGTCGGACAGGGGCCTCTATGCACTATGGCTACACCTTC.

The V and J genes are TRBV5-6 and TRBJ1-5; TRBD1 matches 11 bases. This CDR3 has 19 amino acids. Germline CDR1 SGHDT, CDR2 YYEEEE. With V trimmed by 4 bases and J by 1 base, 13 bases remained unmatched. In DNA form, the CDR3 reads TGTGCCAGCAGCCTCATGGTGGGGACAGGGGGGAACAGCAATCAGCCCCAGCATTTT. Translation gives CASSLMVGTGGNSNQPQHF.